These T cell receptor beta chains were read from a single sample in a study of blood T cell repertoires in COVID-19. Assay: immunoSEQ multiplex PCR; the TCRdb copy retains only in-frame clones and omits some. The sample lists 40,000 to 50,000 clones, about nine tenths occurring once. The sample was peripheral blood. The receptors come from a man between 45 and 60 years old with active COVID-19. Each CDR3 is given with its conserved first and last residue. The order of the fields is clone size, D gene, V gene, J gene, CDR3 protein, CDR3 DNA. The D gene is left open where the match is weak. Clone size is shown for a subset of rows, as once, few, many or a class of expanded clone.

clone_size: NA; d_call: NA; v_call: TRBV5-1; j_call: TRBJ2-5; cdr3_aa: CASSKGERWFEETQYF; cdr3_nt: TGCGCCAGCAGCAAGGGGGAAAGGTGGTTTGAAGAGACCCAGTACTTC
clone_size: NA; d_call: TRBD2; v_call: TRBV4-1; j_call: TRBJ2-7; cdr3_aa: CASSQDFQGLAGGRYEQYF; cdr3_nt: TGCGCCAGCAGCCAAGATTTCCAGGGACTAGCGGGAGGGAGGTACGAGCAGTACTTC
clone_size: NA; d_call: TRBD1; v_call: TRBV5-1; j_call: TRBJ2-5; cdr3_aa: CASSLAQWVWKTGQETQYF; cdr3_nt: TGCGCCAGCAGCTTGGCGCAGTGGGTTTGGAAGACAGGGCAAGAGACCCAGTACTTC
clone_size: NA; d_call: TRBD2; v_call: TRBV7-9; j_call: TRBJ2-7; cdr3_aa: CASSREGLAGYEQYF; cdr3_nt: TGTGCCAGCAGCCGGGAAGGACTAGCGGGGTACGAGCAGTACTTC
clone_size: NA; d_call: NA; v_call: TRBV4-2; j_call: TRBJ1-1; cdr3_aa: CASSQDEYTEAFF; cdr3_nt: TGTGCCAGCAGCCAAGATGAGTACACTGAAGCTTTCTTT
clone_size: NA; d_call: NA; v_call: TRBV24-1; j_call: TRBJ2-7; cdr3_aa: CATGGSSYEQYF; cdr3_nt: TGTGCCACCGGTGGGAGCTCCTACGAGCAGTACTTC
clone_size: NA; d_call: NA; v_call: TRBV18; j_call: TRBJ2-7; cdr3_aa: CASSLQGFDEQYF; cdr3_nt: TGTGCCAGCTCGCTACAGGGATTCGACGAGCAGTACTTC
clone_size: NA; d_call: NA; v_call: TRBV28; j_call: TRBJ1-1; cdr3_aa: CASSFKTTFF; cdr3_nt: TGTGCCAGCAGTTTCAAAACAACTTTCTTT
clone_size: NA; d_call: NA; v_call: TRBV19; j_call: TRBJ2-7; cdr3_aa: CASSIASGHPSYEQYF; cdr3_nt: TGTGCCAGTAGTATAGCATCGGGACACCCCTCCTACGAGCAGTACTTC
clone_size: once; d_call: NA; v_call: TRBV20-1; j_call: TRBJ2-3; cdr3_aa: CSATLLDTQYF; cdr3_nt: TGCAGTGCTACCCTTTTGGATACGCAGTATTTT
clone_size: few; d_call: NA; v_call: TRBV4-1; j_call: TRBJ1-6; cdr3_aa: CASSKTGMSSYNSPLHF; cdr3_nt: TGCGCCAGCAGCAAAACAGGGATGAGCTCCTATAATTCACCCCTCCACTTT
clone_size: NA; d_call: NA; v_call: TRBV30; j_call: TRBJ1-1; cdr3_aa: CAWRRDTEAFF; cdr3_nt: TGTGCCTGGAGACGAGACACTGAAGCTTTCTTT
clone_size: NA; d_call: TRBD1; v_call: TRBV5-4; j_call: TRBJ2-5; cdr3_aa: CASSPSTGHQETQYF; cdr3_nt: TGTGCCAGCAGCCCCTCGACAGGGCATCAAGAGACCCAGTACTTC
clone_size: NA; d_call: TRBD2; v_call: TRBV7-8; j_call: TRBJ2-7; cdr3_aa: CASSSRGLAGSSEQYF; cdr3_nt: TGTGCCAGCAGCTCGAGGGGCCTAGCGGGATCGAGTGAGCAGTACTTC
clone_size: NA; d_call: NA; v_call: TRBV18; j_call: TRBJ1-1; cdr3_aa: CASSPGLNTEAFF; cdr3_nt: TGTGCCAGCTCACCGGGCCTGAACACTGAAGCTTTCTTT
clone_size: NA; d_call: TRBD2; v_call: TRBV6-1; j_call: TRBJ2-1; cdr3_aa: CASSEGVLGGSYNEQFF; cdr3_nt: TGTGCCAGCAGTGAAGGGGTTCTTGGCGGGAGTTACAATGAGCAGTTCTTC
clone_size: once; d_call: TRBD2; v_call: TRBV6-5; j_call: TRBJ2-7; cdr3_aa: CASSWGTSGSYEQYF; cdr3_nt: TGTGCCAGCAGTTGGGGGACTAGCGGGAGCTACGAGCAGTACTTC
clone_size: NA; d_call: NA; v_call: TRBV20-1; j_call: TRBJ2-7; cdr3_aa: CSAPGSPEQYF; cdr3_nt: TGCAGTGCTCCGGGATCCCCCGAGCAGTACTTC
clone_size: NA; d_call: TRBD1; v_call: TRBV7-8; j_call: TRBJ2-1; cdr3_aa: CASSIRDRGSYNEQFF; cdr3_nt: TGTGCCAGCAGCATTCGGGACAGAGGCTCCTACAATGAGCAGTTCTTC
clone_size: NA; d_call: NA; v_call: TRBV6-6; j_call: TRBJ2-5; cdr3_aa: CASSYSGGSRETQYF; cdr3_nt: TGTGCCAGCAGTTACTCGGGTGGGAGTCGCGAGACCCAGTACTTC
clone_size: NA; d_call: TRBD2; v_call: TRBV4-1; j_call: TRBJ2-1; cdr3_aa: CASSQDWGEGRFF; cdr3_nt: TGCGCCAGCAGCCAAGATTGGGGGGAGGGTAGGTTCTTC
clone_size: NA; d_call: TRBD1; v_call: TRBV5-5; j_call: TRBJ2-1; cdr3_aa: CASSLGQGYNEQFF; cdr3_nt: TGTGCCAGCAGCTTGGGACAGGGTTACAATGAGCAGTTCTTC
clone_size: NA; d_call: TRBD1; v_call: TRBV19; j_call: TRBJ2-1; cdr3_aa: CASSSRDRFYNEQFF; cdr3_nt: TGTGCCAGTAGTTCCCGGGACAGATTCTACAATGAGCAGTTCTTC
clone_size: NA; d_call: TRBD2; v_call: TRBV4-1; j_call: TRBJ2-5; cdr3_aa: CASSQERGGREETQYF; cdr3_nt: TGCGCCAGCAGCCAAGAAAGGGGCGGGAGGGAGGAGACCCAGTACTTC
clone_size: NA; d_call: NA; v_call: TRBV14; j_call: TRBJ2-2; cdr3_aa: CASSQRSPGELFF; cdr3_nt: TGTGCCAGCAGCCAGAGATCACCCGGGGAGCTGTTTTTT
clone_size: NA; d_call: NA; v_call: TRBV5-1; j_call: TRBJ1-5; cdr3_aa: CASSLQGQDQPQHF; cdr3_nt: TGCGCCAGCAGCTTGCAGGGGCAGGATCAGCCCCAGCATTTT
clone_size: NA; d_call: TRBD2; v_call: TRBV24-1; j_call: TRBJ2-3; cdr3_aa: CATTSSGLSTDTQYF; cdr3_nt: TGTGCCACCACATCTAGCGGTCTTAGCACAGATACGCAGTATTTT
clone_size: NA; d_call: NA; v_call: TRBV27; j_call: TRBJ1-4; cdr3_aa: CASSSGWNEKLFF; cdr3_nt: TGTGCCAGCAGTTCGGGGTGGAATGAAAAACTGTTTTTT
clone_size: few; d_call: TRBD2; v_call: TRBV3-1/TRBV3-2; j_call: TRBJ2-3; cdr3_aa: CASSQGIEGGSGTDTQYF; cdr3_nt: TGTGCCAGCAGCCAAGGGATAGAGGGCGGGAGTGGCACAGATACGCAGTATTTT
clone_size: NA; d_call: NA; v_call: TRBV21-1; j_call: TRBJ2-1; cdr3_aa: CASSKGGASGRRNEQFF; cdr3_nt: TGTGCCAGCAGCAAAGGCGGGGCTAGCGGGAGACGTAATGAGCAGTTCTTC
clone_size: once; d_call: NA; v_call: TRBV18; j_call: TRBJ1-5; cdr3_aa: CASSPQGTRNQPQHF; cdr3_nt: TGTGCCAGCTCACCCCAGGGGACCCGCAATCAGCCCCAGCATTTT
clone_size: NA; d_call: TRBD1; v_call: TRBV7-8; j_call: TRBJ1-1; cdr3_aa: CASSPGQANTEAFF; cdr3_nt: TGTGCCAGCAGCCCGGGACAGGCCAACACTGAAGCTTTCTTT
clone_size: once; d_call: NA; v_call: TRBV27; j_call: TRBJ2-5; cdr3_aa: CASSLAPRETQYF; cdr3_nt: TGTGCCAGCAGTTTAGCCCCCCGGGAGACCCAGTACTTC
clone_size: NA; d_call: TRBD1; v_call: TRBV4-3; j_call: TRBJ2-7; cdr3_aa: CASSQALTDRAYEQYF; cdr3_nt: TGCGCCAGCAGCCAAGCTTTAACGGACAGGGCCTACGAGCAGTACTTC
clone_size: NA; d_call: NA; v_call: TRBV29-1; j_call: TRBJ2-3; cdr3_aa: CSVEDSPGHGTDTQYF; cdr3_nt: TGCAGCGTTGAAGATAGCCCAGGGCATGGCACAGATACGCAGTATTTT
clone_size: NA; d_call: TRBD2; v_call: TRBV5-1; j_call: TRBJ2-1; cdr3_aa: CASSAGVYNEQFF; cdr3_nt: TGCGCCAGCAGCGCGGGAGTGTACAATGAGCAGTTCTTC
clone_size: once; d_call: NA; v_call: TRBV15; j_call: TRBJ1-5; cdr3_aa: CATARRDSNQPQHF; cdr3_nt: TGTGCCACTGCACGGAGGGATAGCAATCAGCCCCAGCATTTT
clone_size: once; d_call: NA; v_call: TRBV19; j_call: TRBJ2-3; cdr3_aa: CASSPGDRTDTQYF; cdr3_nt: TGTGCCAGTAGCCCCGGGGATAGGACGGATACGCAGTATTTT
clone_size: NA; d_call: NA; v_call: TRBV10-3; j_call: TRBJ2-2; cdr3_aa: CAISRDSSNTGELFF; cdr3_nt: TGTGCCATCAGCCGGGACTCCTCTAACACCGGGGAGCTGTTTTTT
clone_size: NA; d_call: NA; v_call: TRBV19; j_call: TRBJ1-1; cdr3_aa: CASSYQGRGNTEAFF; cdr3_nt: TGTGCCAGTAGTTACCAGGGGAGGGGAAACACTGAAGCTTTCTTT
clone_size: NA; d_call: TRBD2; v_call: TRBV25-1; j_call: TRBJ2-2; cdr3_aa: CASSEWLDGTTTGELFF; cdr3_nt: TGTGCCAGCAGTGAATGGCTGGACGGGACTACCACCGGGGAGCTGTTTTTT
clone_size: NA; d_call: TRBD1; v_call: TRBV7-3; j_call: TRBJ1-5; cdr3_aa: CASSSGYRGNQPQHF; cdr3_nt: TGTGCCAGCAGCTCCGGATACAGGGGAAATCAGCCCCAGCATTTT
clone_size: NA; d_call: NA; v_call: TRBV6-2/TRBV6-3; j_call: TRBJ2-1; cdr3_aa: CASSYYGGVYNEQFF; cdr3_nt: TGTGCCAGCAGTTACTATGGCGGGGTTTACAATGAGCAGTTCTTC
clone_size: NA; d_call: TRBD2; v_call: TRBV2; j_call: TRBJ2-3; cdr3_aa: CASSFPGQMGLAGSTDTQYF; cdr3_nt: TGTGCCAGCAGTTTTCCGGGACAGATGGGACTAGCGGGTAGCACAGATACGCAGTATTTT
clone_size: once; d_call: TRBD2; v_call: TRBV19; j_call: TRBJ2-1; cdr3_aa: CASMAGGYNEQFF; cdr3_nt: TGTGCCAGTATGGCGGGAGGTTACAATGAGCAGTTCTTC
clone_size: NA; d_call: NA; v_call: TRBV28; j_call: TRBJ2-1; cdr3_aa: CASSSAGAYNEQFF; cdr3_nt: TGTGCCAGCAGTTCCGCCGGGGCCTACAATGAGCAGTTCTTC
clone_size: NA; d_call: NA; v_call: TRBV3-1/TRBV3-2; j_call: TRBJ2-1; cdr3_aa: CASSQGGQVNEQFF; cdr3_nt: TGTGCCAGCAGCCAAGGGGGGCAGGTAAATGAGCAGTTCTTC
clone_size: NA; d_call: TRBD2; v_call: TRBV27; j_call: TRBJ2-7; cdr3_aa: CASSSPGTSGRAYEQYF; cdr3_nt: TGTGCCAGCAGTTCCCCGGGGACTAGCGGGAGGGCCTACGAGCAGTACTTC
clone_size: NA; d_call: NA; v_call: TRBV12-3/TRBV12-4; j_call: TRBJ2-7; cdr3_aa: CASSFGGNYEQYF; cdr3_nt: TGTGCCAGCAGTTTTGGCGGGAACTACGAGCAGTACTTC
clone_size: NA; d_call: TRBD1; v_call: TRBV11-2; j_call: TRBJ2-1; cdr3_aa: CASSPGQGYNEQFF; cdr3_nt: TGTGCCAGCAGCCCTGGACAGGGCTACAATGAGCAGTTCTTC
clone_size: NA; d_call: NA; v_call: TRBV28; j_call: TRBJ2-3; cdr3_aa: CASSPRNSVDTQYF; cdr3_nt: TGTGCCAGCAGTCCCCGTAATAGCGTAGATACGCAGTATTTT
clone_size: few; d_call: NA; v_call: TRBV5-4; j_call: TRBJ2-3; cdr3_aa: CASSPQGQDTQYF; cdr3_nt: TGTGCCAGCAGCCCCCAGGGTCAGGATACGCAGTATTTT
clone_size: NA; d_call: NA; v_call: TRBV28; j_call: TRBJ2-6; cdr3_aa: CASRYRAGSTGANVLTF; cdr3_nt: TGTGCCAGCAGGTACCGAGCCGGGTCTACTGGGGCCAACGTCCTGACTTTC
clone_size: NA; d_call: NA; v_call: TRBV21-1; j_call: TRBJ2-4; cdr3_aa: CASKREGDNIQYF; cdr3_nt: TGTGCCAGCAAGCGGGAGGGAGATAACATTCAGTACTTC
clone_size: NA; d_call: NA; v_call: TRBV7-3; j_call: TRBJ2-1; cdr3_aa: CASSFKGGGSYNEQFF; cdr3_nt: TGTGCCAGCAGCTTTAAGGGAGGGGGTTCCTACAATGAGCAGTTCTTC
clone_size: once; d_call: TRBD1; v_call: TRBV6-4; j_call: TRBJ1-1; cdr3_aa: CASRGQGISGGTEAFF; cdr3_nt: TGTGCCAGCAGGGGACAGGGAATAAGTGGTGGGACTGAAGCTTTCTTT